Following are 2 T cell receptor beta chains from one sample sequenced in a study of blood T cell repertoires in COVID-19. The assay was immunoSEQ multiplex PCR, and TCRdb's table has in-frame clones only and misses some. This sample carries roughly 300,000 clones, 85% of them seen once, and the ten largest clones take 2% to 3%. Sequenced input: PBMCs or T cells enriched from blood (not recorded which). The receptors come from a woman in her 50s who had recovered from COVID-19.

The V call is TRBV7-9, the J call TRBJ1-1; D call uncertain. V was shortened by 5 bases and J by 2 bases, with 9 bases between the two germline ends. The length of the CDR3 is 13 residues. Germline V gene sequence: CDR1 SEHNR, CDR2 FQNEAQ (reference sequence). The DNA of the CDR3 is TGTGCCAGCAGCGCGGGTCCAAACACTGAAGCTTTCTTT. This sequence encodes CASSAGPNTEAFF.

The chain is built from TRBV28 and TRBJ2-7; 8 bases align to TRBD2. Losses at the gene ends were 8 bases for V and 0 bases for J; bases not matched to a gene: 15. The CDR3 loop spans 17 amino acids. CDR1 MDHEN and CDR2 SYDVKM come from the germline V gene. In DNA form, the CDR3 reads TGTGCCAGCTCTACCCAAAGCGGGGGCCTTCTCTCCTACGAGCAGTACTTC. Translation: CASSTQSGGLLSYEQYF.